The TCR beta chain described here comes from a study of control samples from healthy donors and cancer patients. The CDR3 runs to 15 residues. Germline CDR1 and CDR2: LGHDT and YNNKEL (reference sequence). V lost 3 bases and J 3 bases, leaving 12 bases between the germline ends. Profiling relied on immunoSEQ multiplex PCR, and the TCRdb table lists in-frame clones only, not all of them. Of roughly 170,000 clones in the sample, almost 90% were seen once. Sequencing was done on a sample of blood. V is TRBV3-1 (or the pseudogene TRBV3-2) and J is TRBJ2-1; D is uncertain. This sequence originates from a woman aged 25-40 years in good health. DNA of the CDR3: TGTGCCAGCAGCCACGATATATATCGCTACAATGAGCAGTTCTTC. Protein sequence: CASSHDIYRYNEQFF.